This T cell receptor (beta chain) was sequenced during a study of response to subunit inactivated influenza vaccine. Each CDR3 protein is one row after TCRdb ran MiXCR on the RT-PCR reads. Among approximately 700,000 distinct CDR3 sequences listed, approximately 15% were seen once. V lost 1 base to trimming and J lost 6 bases, with 7 bases between them. This CDR3 has 13 amino acids. Germline V CDR1 and CDR2: KGHDR, SFDVKD. Regarding the study as a whole: Authors suggested that a seasonal influenza vaccination recruits few new T cells each time.

Regarding this clonotype: Its target is unknown.

V is TRBV24-1 and J is TRBJ2-3; D call uncertain. The material was PBMCs from blood, obtained 14 to 15 days before vaccination. The receptor was isolated from a man aged 45-65 years who received an inactivated influenza vaccine. CDR3 region: CATSDLSADTQYF. CDR3 coding DNA: TGTGCCACCAGTGATTTATCGGCTGATACGCAGTATTTT.